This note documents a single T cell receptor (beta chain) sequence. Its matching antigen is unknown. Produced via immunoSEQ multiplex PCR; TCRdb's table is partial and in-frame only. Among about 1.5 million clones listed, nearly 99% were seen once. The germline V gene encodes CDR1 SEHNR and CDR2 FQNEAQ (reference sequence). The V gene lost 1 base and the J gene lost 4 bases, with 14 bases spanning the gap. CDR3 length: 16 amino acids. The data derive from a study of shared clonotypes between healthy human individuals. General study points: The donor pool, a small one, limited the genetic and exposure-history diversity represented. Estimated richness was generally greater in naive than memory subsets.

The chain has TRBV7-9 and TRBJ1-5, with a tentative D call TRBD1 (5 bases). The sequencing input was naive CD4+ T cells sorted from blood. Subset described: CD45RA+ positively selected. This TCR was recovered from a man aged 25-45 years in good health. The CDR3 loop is CASSLVRGVRNQPQHF. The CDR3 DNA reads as TGTGCCAGCAGCTTAGTCCGGGGGGTGAGGAATCAGCCCCAGCATTTT.